The 26 T cell receptor beta chains below come from one sample, sequenced in a study of T cells in Graves' hyperthyroidism and ophthalmopathy (dated by TCRdb to between 2017 and 2020). Receptor amplification or capture employed multiplex PCR. TCRdb shows the sequencer as Illumina HiSeq 2000. Amplification of TCR beta CDR3 regions was carried out from RNA transcripts. The first round of RT-PCR for the TCR CDR3 was performed with the HTBI primer set and the Qiagen OneStep RT-PCR kit. The public sequencing data were trimmed at Q25 with fastp and processed into clonotypes with MiXCR by TCRdb, which kept only in-frame beta chains. CDR3 protein duplicates are merged, each entry listing the most common genes and DNA. The sample records fewer than 750,000 distinct CDR3 sequences, 13% to 15% of which are singletons. 9.5% to 15% of the sample is held by the ten biggest clonotypes. Sequences were obtained from blood. The receptors stem from a woman aged 50 to 65 with Graves' ophthalmopathy.

In DNA, the CDR3 is TGCAGTGCTATTACAGGGGGGGCTTTCTTT. This gives the protein CSAITGGAFF. The rearrangement uses TRBV20-1 and TRBJ1-1, with TRBD1 identical over 8 bases. This CDR3 is built from 10 residues. Germline V gives CDR1 DFQATT, CDR2 SNEGSKA (reference sequence). V trimming: 4 bases; J trimming: 11 bases; junction bases outside the gene matches: 3.

This clonotype came up a few times. This chain connects TRBV19 to TRBJ2-5, with D possibly TRBD1 on 6 matching bases. CDR1 LNHDA and CDR2 SQIVND come from the germline V gene (reference sequence). V lost 4 bases and J 4 bases, leaving 13 bases between the germline ends. The CDR3 loop spans 14 amino acids. The CDR3 DNA is TGTGCCAGTAGTACAAGGGGGTCGTCAGAGACCCAGTACTTC. This gives the protein CASSTRGSSETQYF.

Many counts were recorded for this clonotype. This chain links TRBV12-3 or TRBV12-4 with TRBJ2-1; D is unclear. The CDR3 has 10 residues. Trimming took 5 bases from V and 8 from J, leaving 4 bases between them. The CDR3 nucleotides are TGTGCCAGCAGTAACTATGAGCAGTTCTTC. Amino acid sequence: CASSNYEQFF.

In this sample, this clonotype turned up many times. The V call is TRBV20-1, the J call TRBJ2-7, with 8 nucleotides matching TRBD2. The CDR3 runs 15 residues. Germline V gives CDR1 DFQATT, CDR2 SNEGSKA (reference sequence). Trimming at V came to 0 bases and at J to 7 bases, leaving 11 bases not matched to a gene. The CDR3 is CSARDLKGSGIEQYF. The CDR3 DNA reads as TGCAGTGCTAGAGATCTCAAGGGTAGCGGGATTGAGCAGTACTTC.

V gene TRBV4-1 combines with J gene TRBJ2-7; no reliable D call. This CDR3 has 14 residues. The germline V gene has CDR1 MGHRA and CDR2 YSYEKL. V was trimmed by 0 bases and J by 2 bases, leaving 8 bases between them. CDR3: CASSQESQPYEQYF. The CDR3, as DNA: TGCGCCAGCAGCCAAGAGTCCCAACCCTACGAGCAGTACTTC.

This clonotype was seen ten or more times. The V and J genes are TRBV2 and TRBJ2-7, with a possible D match to TRBD1 (5 bases). Germline V lookup: CDR1 SNHLY, CDR2 FYNNEI. V lost 1 base and J lost 7, with 14 bases in between. This CDR3 contains 14 residues. In nucleotides, the CDR3 is TGTGCCAGCAGTGAAGGGACAACCTTCGGGGAGCAGTACTTC. As protein: CASSEGTTFGEQYF.

This clonotype was counted many times. In DNA form, the CDR3 reads TGTGCCTCCACAAGGGACAGGACATCAACTAATGAAAAACTGTTTTTT. It is translated as CASTRDRTSTNEKLFF. The chain is built from TRBV30 and TRBJ1-4, with TRBD1 identical over 8 bases. The CDR3 extends over 16 amino acids. Germline V gene sequence: CDR1 GTSNPN, CDR2 SVGIG (reference sequence). After removal of 7 bases from V and 0 bases from J, the junction contained 10 bases not matched to a gene.

Many counts were recorded for this clonotype. This chain connects TRBV4-3 to TRBJ2-1; 8 bases align to TRBD1. V gave up 4 bases and J gave up 1 base; unmatched junction bases: 0. The length of the CDR3 is 14 residues. Germline V CDR1 and CDR2: LGHNA, YSLEER. The CDR3 reads CASSRDRSYNEQFF. The CDR3 DNA sequence: TGCGCCAGCAGCCGGGACAGGTCCTACAATGAGCAGTTCTTC.

This clonotype was observed at least ten times. The rearrangement links TRBV7-8 to TRBJ1-1; 8 positions agree with TRBD1. CDR1 and CDR2 (germline): SGHVS, FQNEAQ. This CDR3 is 15 amino acids long. Trimming at V came to 6 bases and at J to 5 bases, leaving 11 bases not matched to a gene. CDR3 sequence: CASRQTGGRWTEAFF. The DNA of the CDR3 is TGTGCCAGCAGGCAAACAGGGGGGAGGTGGACTGAAGCTTTCTTT.

This chain joins TRBV25-1 and TRBJ2-7; 8 bases line up with TRBD1. Trimming removed 5 bases from V and 0 bases from J; junction bases left unmatched: 6. Germline CDR1 reads MGHDK; CDR2 reads SYGVNS. CDR3 length equals 15 residues. As DNA, the CDR3 is TGTGCCAGCAGTCCCGGGACAGGCTACTCCTACGAGCAGTACTTC. Translation: CASSPGTGYSYEQYF.

This chain joins TRBV7-9 and TRBJ1-2, with D uncertain. Deletions cut 1 base from V and 4 bases from J, with 16 bases between. This CDR3 is built from 16 residues. CDR1 SEHNR and CDR2 FQNEAQ come from the germline V gene (reference sequence). The CDR3 bases are TGTGCCAGCAGCTTAGGGGCCGCCCCGGCGGGCTATGGCTACACCTTC. The encoded protein is CASSLGAAPAGYGYTF.

This CDR3 reads CASSQEGGNSNQPQHF. The CDR3 DNA reads TGCGCCAGCAGCCAAGAGGGAGGGAATAGCAATCAGCCCCAGCATTTT. This chain connects TRBV4-1 to TRBJ1-5; unclear D gene. V was trimmed by 0 bases and J by 0 bases, leaving 9 bases between them. Per germline, CDR1 MGHRA and CDR2 YSYEKL. The CDR3 length is 16 residues.

This chain uses TRBV27 with TRBJ1-6, with D perhaps TRBD1 (5 bases). Germline V lookup: CDR1 MNHEY, CDR2 SMNVEV (reference sequence). Trimming removed 0 bases at V and 0 bases at J, with 18 bases between. The CDR3 length is 20 residues. The CDR3 region is CASSLSTPGLKSSYNSPLHF. The DNA of the CDR3 is TGTGCCAGCAGTTTATCTACCCCGGGACTTAAGAGCTCCTATAATTCACCCCTCCACTTT.

The chain joins TRBV7-2 to TRBJ2-7; no clear D gene. Germline V gene data show CDR1 as SGHTA and CDR2 as FQGNSA. The V and J ends lost 4 bases and 2 bases respectively, with 9 bases between them. This CDR3 has 13 residues. The CDR3 loop reads CASSSLIAYEQYF. CDR3 nucleotide sequence: TGTGCCAGCAGCTCCCTGATTGCCTACGAGCAGTACTTC. Full variable domain (remainder filled in from reference TRBV7-2 and TRBJ2-7): GAGVSQSPSNKVTEKGKDVELRCDPISGHTALYWYRQSLGQGLEFLIYFQGNSAPDKSGLPSDRFSAERTGGSVSTLTIQRTQQEDSAVYLCASSSLIAYEQYFGPGTRLTVT.

This clonotype was observed many times. The chain links TRBV11-3 to TRBJ1-2; weak D call: TRBD1 (5 bases). Per the germline V gene, CDR1 is SGHNT and CDR2 is YENEEA. CDR3 length equals 14 residues. The ends were cut back, 0 bases at V and 6 bases at J, with 11 bases in the middle. CDR3 bases: TGTGCCAGCAGCTTAGATCTGGGGGAGCATGGCTACACCTTC. It specifies CASSLDLGEHGYTF.

This clonotype was observed at least ten times. The chain employs TRBV14 and TRBJ2-3, with 8 bases lining up with TRBD1. The trim removed 5 bases at V and 0 bases at J, leaving 19 bases unmatched. This CDR3 is built from 20 residues. Germline CDR1 SGHDN, CDR2 FVKESK. In DNA, the CDR3 is TGTGCCAGCAGCGCCTTGACAGGGGTTAGCGGAACTACAAGCACAGATACGCAGTATTTT. Translating it yields CASSALTGVSGTTSTDTQYF.

This clonotype was detected ten times or more. The chain has TRBV20-1 and TRBJ2-5, with 7 bases aligning to TRBD1. CDR1 and CDR2 (germline): DFQATT, SNEGSKA (reference sequence). This CDR3 region has 14 residues. V lost 4 bases to trimming and J lost 2 bases; unmatched junction nucleotides: 7. DNA of the CDR3: TGCAGTGCTATGAGTCGGGACAGACAAGAGACCCAGTACTTC. This encodes CSAMSRDRQETQYF.

The rearrangement joins TRBV19 to TRBJ1-5; the D is unclear. Germline V gene lookup returns CDR1 LNHDA and CDR2 SQIVND (reference sequence). CDR3 length equals 14 residues. The V end lost 6 bases, the J end lost 5 bases, and 14 bases lay between the germline ends. In DNA, the CDR3 is TGTGCCAGTAGCAGACGGGCACGGGATCAGCCCCAGCATTTT. Protein: CASSRRARDQPQHF.

This clonotype was seen more than once but under ten times. The rearrangement uses TRBV20-1 and TRBJ1-5; D call uncertain. The CDR3 consists of 13 residues. Trimming left V 3 bases short and J 7 bases short, with 13 bases between. Looked up from germline, CDR1 is DFQATT and CDR2 is SNEGSKA (reference sequence). CDR3 DNA: TGCAGTGCTAGTAAGGAGGTGGGCCAGCCCCAGCATTTT. Its translation: CSASKEVGQPQHF.

This clonotype was seen repeatedly, ten times or more. The genes are TRBV12-3 or TRBV12-4 and TRBJ1-1; possibly TRBD1 for D (6 bases). This CDR3 has 13 amino acids. Between the trimmed V and J ends, which lost 3 bases and 5 bases, there was a span of 10 bases. CDR3 sequence reads: CASSLYRETEAFF. DNA of the CDR3: TGTGCCAGCAGTTTGTACAGGGAGACTGAAGCTTTCTTT.

The CDR3 protein is CATGTGTDEQFF. CDR3 nucleotides: TGTGCCACCGGGACAGGGACCGATGAGCAGTTCTTC. The chain employs TRBV24-1 and TRBJ2-1; TRBD1 matches 9 bases. With V trimmed by 9 bases and J by 8 bases, 4 bases remained unmatched. This CDR3 contains 12 residues. CDR1 and CDR2 from the germline V gene are KGHDR and SFDVKD.

There are many counts of this clonotype. This chain joins TRBV7-9 and TRBJ2-3; D is unresolved. Germline V gene sequence: CDR1 SEHNR, CDR2 FQNEAQ (reference sequence). V was shortened by 2 bases and J by 5 bases, with 5 bases between the two germline ends. This CDR3 region has 12 residues. The CDR3 sequence is CASSLYEDTQYF. CDR3 sequence (DNA): TGTGCCAGCAGCTTATACGAAGATACGCAGTATTTT.

This clonotype was found many times. The rearrangement joins TRBV3-1 to TRBJ1-1, with D maybe TRBD1 (6 bases). V lost 4 bases to trimming and J lost 6 bases, with 9 bases between them. The germline V gene has CDR1 LGHDT and CDR2 YNNKEL (reference sequence). This CDR3 comprises 12 residues. The CDR3 is CASSLGASEAFF. The CDR3 region has the DNA TGTGCCAGCAGCCTGGGGGCCTCTGAAGCTTTCTTT.

A word on this clonotype: Given a much more abundant clone one base away, this may be a read error. The V gene is TRBV14, the J gene TRBJ1-2, with D maybe TRBD1 (5 bases). The CDR3 consists of 15 residues. V gave up 2 bases and J gave up 1 base, with 11 bases separating them. Germline-derived CDR1 and CDR2 are SGHDN and FVKESK. The DNA of the CDR3 is TGTGCCAGCAGCCAACTAACAGGAGTTAACTATGGCTACACCTTC. Translated, it gives CASSQLTGVNYGYTF.

This clonotype was detected ten times or more. The chain carries TRBV5-1 and TRBJ2-2; D not resolved. The V end lost 1 base, the J end lost 1 base, and 11 bases lay between the germline ends. The CDR3 covers 16 residues. In germline, CDR1 is SGHRS, CDR2 YFSETQ. The DNA of the CDR3 is TGCGCCAGCAGCTTGCGGACGGGCGGGAACACCGGGGAGCTGTTTTTT. Amino acids: CASSLRTGGNTGELFF.

This clonotype was detected ten times or more. The J gene is TRBJ2-7, the V gene TRBV9; TRBD2 matches 16 bases. This CDR3 region has 15 residues. V was clipped by 4 bases and J by 5 bases; unmatched bases: 3. The germline V gene has CDR1 SGDLS and CDR2 YYNGEE. The CDR3 DNA is TGTGCCAGCAGCAGGGGACTAGCGGGAGGGGACGAGCAGTACTTC. Its translation: CASSRGLAGGDEQYF.